This T cell receptor beta chain is drawn from a study of blood T cells in healthy people across ages. Using a J-beta primer mix together with a sample-barcoded 5' primer, a second PCR was run for roughly 6 to 12 cycles. TCRdb called the 5' RACE reads again in MiXCR, with one record for every CDR3 protein. The table shows more than 700,000 distinct CDR3 sequences, with around 50% occurring only once. This CDR3 region has 13 residues. The V end lost 0 bases, the J end lost 3 bases, and 6 bases lay between the germline ends. Per the germline V gene, CDR1 is LGHNA and CDR2 is YSLEER. The clonotype was recovered from an elderly man in good health. The chain is built from TRBV4-3 and TRBJ2-7, with no clear D. Sequencing input: blood. CDR3 region: CASSQDLRYEQYF. DNA for the CDR3: TGCGCCAGCAGCCAAGATCTACGCTACGAGCAGTACTTC.